The next 20 T cell receptor beta chains were all read from a single sample in a study of early T cells in non-severe SARS-CoV-2 infection. TCRdb reprocessed the 5' RACE reads with MiXCR, giving one entry per CDR3 protein. The sample has about 58,000 distinct CDR3 sequences; roughly 12% are singletons. The sample was whole blood. Receptors originate from an adult who was a healthcare worker with PCR-confirmed SARS-CoV-2 infection or an uninfected control (not recorded which).

This clonotype has only a few counts. The rearrangement joins TRBV12-3 or TRBV12-4 to TRBJ2-1, with 11 bases fitting TRBD2. CDR3 length: 16 residues. V was clipped by 5 bases and J by 4 bases; unmatched bases: 7. The CDR3 coding sequence is TGTGCCAGCAGTCCTCCGGGACTAGCGGTGTACAATGAGCAGTTCTTC. Its protein is CASSPPGLAVYNEQFF.

Many counts were recorded for this clonotype. The chain couples TRBV11-1 to TRBJ2-3; no clear D gene. The CDR3 runs 15 residues. Trimming took 1 base from V and 11 from J, leaving 19 bases between them. The germline V gene has CDR1 SGHAT and CDR2 FQDESV (reference sequence). The CDR3 reads CASSLDLSASGRQYF. The CDR3 DNA reads as TGTGCCAGCAGCTTAGACCTCTCTGCGTCTGGCAGGCAGTATTTT.

V and J are TRBV2 and TRBJ1-6; 9 bases agree with TRBD1. Germline V gene lookup returns CDR1 SNHLY and CDR2 FYNNEI. This CDR3 is 14 amino acids long. After removal of 5 bases from V and 11 bases from J, the junction contained 7 bases not matched to a gene. The DNA of the CDR3 is TGTGCCAGCAGTATCGGGACAGGGTTGACACCCCTCCACTTT. It is translated as CASSIGTGLTPLHF. The complete variable domain, with remaining parts taken from reference TRBV2 and TRBJ1-6, reads EPEVTQTPSHQVTQMGQEVILRCVPISNHLYFYWYRQILGQKVEFLVSFYNNEISEKSEIFDDQFSVERPDGSNFTLKIRSTKLEDSAMYFCASSIGTGLTPLHFGNGTRLTVT.

Many counts were recorded for this clonotype. This chain uses TRBV5-6 with TRBJ1-2; 7 nucleotides match TRBD1. CDR3 length: 16 amino acids. Losses at the gene ends were 4 bases for V and 4 bases for J; bases not matched to a gene: 13. Germline CDR1 reads SGHDT; CDR2 reads YYEEEE. The CDR3 region is CASSAGQVGAIYGYTF. The CDR3 nucleotides read TGTGCCAGCAGCGCCGGACAGGTTGGAGCGATCTATGGCTACACCTTC.

The V call is TRBV28, the J call TRBJ2-2, with D perhaps assigned TRBD1 or TRBD2 (5 bases each). Germline assignment: CDR1 MDHEN and CDR2 SYDVKM. The CDR3 loop spans 13 amino acids. Trimming removed 10 bases from V and 1 base from J, with 10 bases in between. CDR3 sequence (DNA): TGTGCCACCGTGGGACGGAACACCGGGGAGCTGTTTTTT. Translating gives CATVGRNTGELFF.

At least ten counts were recorded for this clonotype. The chain couples TRBV6-6 to TRBJ1-2, with D possibly matching TRBD1 (5 bases). The length of the CDR3 is 12 residues. From germline, CDR1 is MNHNY and CDR2 SVGAGI (reference sequence). V shed 11 bases and J shed 4 bases, with 14 bases lying between them. The CDR3 DNA is TGTGCCGGGTCCCGAGACAGCTATGGCTACACCTTC. Residues: CAGSRDSYGYTF.

This clonotype turned up a few times. V is TRBV28 and J is TRBJ2-1; D remains ambiguous. The CDR3 has 14 residues. V dropped 2 bases and J dropped 2 bases, with 7 bases sitting between them. Germline V gene data show CDR1 as MDHEN and CDR2 as SYDVKM. The CDR3 nucleotides are TGTGCCAGCAGTTTAGCCGAGCCCTACAATGAGCAGTTCTTC. Protein product: CASSLAEPYNEQFF.

This clonotype was detected only a few times. The chain joins TRBV6-5 to TRBJ1-5, with D possibly being TRBD1 (5 bases). Germline CDR1 and CDR2: MNHEY and SVGAGI. The germline V and J ends were trimmed by 2 bases and 5 bases, with 7 bases remaining between them. CDR3 length equals 13 residues. The CDR3 region is CASSYGRDQPQHF. The DNA for the CDR3 is TGTGCCAGCAGTTACGGCAGGGATCAGCCCCAGCATTTT.

Notes on this clonotype: This could be a read error, since a much larger clone is one nucleotide away. The J gene is TRBJ1-1, the V gene TRBV18, with D perhaps matching TRBD1 (6 bases). The CDR3 runs to 15 residues. Looked up from germline, CDR1 is KGHSH and CDR2 is LQKENI. The CDR3 DNA reads TGTGCCTGCTCCCCCAGGACAGCTCTGAACACTGAAGCTTTCTTT. Translating gives CACSPRTALNTEAFF.

This clonotype was seen a few times. This sequence joins TRBV2 and TRBJ2-5; no clear D. This CDR3 spans 12 amino acids. Deletions cut 6 bases from V and 1 base from J, with 6 bases between. The V gene's germline CDR1 is SNHLY and CDR2 FYNNEI. CDR3: CASSALQETQYF. The CDR3 DNA follows: TGTGCCAGCAGCGCCCTCCAAGAGACCCAGTACTTC.

The V gene is TRBV7-3, the J gene TRBJ2-1, with 11 positions matching TRBD2. V lost 2 bases to trimming and J lost 8 bases; unmatched junction nucleotides: 5. Germline V lookup: CDR1 SGHTA, CDR2 FQGTGA. This CDR3 is built from 15 residues. The chain's CDR3 is CASSLLAGGRDEQFF. The CDR3 nucleotides are TGTGCCAGCAGCTTACTAGCGGGAGGTAGGGATGAGCAGTTCTTC.

This clonotype appeared many times. The CDR3, as DNA: TGTGCCAGCAGCTTGGGTAGGGGCGAGCAGTTCTTC. Its protein is CASSLGRGEQFF. V usage is TRBV7-3 and J usage is TRBJ2-1, with D perhaps TRBD1 (5 bases). Germline lookup yields CDR1 SGHTA and CDR2 FQGTGA. CDR3 length: 12 residues. Trimming took 3 bases from V and 10 from J, leaving 10 bases between them.

This clonotype was detected only a few times. This chain joins TRBV29-1 and TRBJ1-1; D is perhaps TRBD1 (5 bases). The CDR3 runs 12 residues. Germline lookup yields CDR1 SQVTM and CDR2 ANQGSEA. Deletions cut 6 bases from V and 1 base from J, with 9 bases between. The CDR3 is CSVSRGNTEAFF. The CDR3 DNA sequence: TGCAGCGTATCGAGGGGGAACACTGAAGCTTTCTTT.

This clonotype was counted at least ten times. The CDR3 region is CSARRRTHHSPDTQYF. The CDR3 DNA reads TGCAGTGCTAGACGCCGGACTCATCATAGTCCAGATACGCAGTATTTT. The chain links TRBV20-1 to TRBJ2-3; D may be TRBD2 (5 bases). CDR3 length: 16 residues. Germline V gene sequence: CDR1 DFQATT, CDR2 SNEGSKA (reference sequence). The V and J ends lost 2 bases and 4 bases respectively, with 19 bases between them.

In regard to this clonotype: A read error may account for a junction end that differs from germline. This sequence joins TRBV12-3 or TRBV12-4 and TRBJ2-1, with a tentative D call TRBD2 (6 bases). The CDR3 sequence is 15 residues long. The CDR3 sequence is CASSRDSNSYDEQFF. CDR3 coding DNA: TGTGCCAGCAGTCGGGACTCTAATTCCTACGATGAGCAGTTCTTC.

This clonotype was detected once. The CDR3 region has the DNA TGTGCCAGCTCACCTTACACCGGGACAGGGAACGAGCAGTACTTC. Protein product: CASSPYTGTGNEQYF. This sequence joins TRBV18 and TRBJ2-7; 9 nucleotides match TRBD1. This CDR3 comprises 15 residues. V trimming: 3 bases; J trimming: 5 bases; junction bases outside the gene matches: 8. Germline CDR1 KGHSH, CDR2 LQKENI. The full variable domain, rest sourced from reference TRBV18 and TRBJ2-7, is NAGVMQNPRHLVRRRGQEARLRCSPMKGHSHVYWYRQLPEEGLKFMVYLQKENIIDESGMPKERFSAEFPKEGPSILRIQQVVRGDSAAYFCASSPYTGTGNEQYFGPGTRLTVT.

The rearrangement joins TRBV6-5 to TRBJ2-1; D unclear. Germline V gene data show CDR1 as MNHEY and CDR2 as SVGAGI. The V end lost 5 bases, the J end lost 3 bases, and 8 bases lay between the germline ends. This CDR3 spans 13 amino acids. The CDR3 region has the DNA TGTGCCAGCAGTCGCGCCTACTACAATGAGCAGTTCTTC. This translates into CASSRAYYNEQFF.

This clonotype was observed a few times. V gene TRBV27 combines with J gene TRBJ1-2; D remains unclear. The CDR3 has 13 residues. V lost 3 bases, J lost 1 base, and 6 bases lay in between. Germline CDR1 reads MNHEY; CDR2 reads SMNVEV (reference sequence). In nucleotides, the CDR3 is TGTGCCAGCAGTTTGTACAATAACTATGGCTACACCTTC. It codes for CASSLYNNYGYTF.

This clonotype was seen ten or more times. The chain is built from TRBV6-4 and TRBJ1-2; D is unclear. Germline-derived CDR1 and CDR2 are MRHNA and SNTAGT. V was cut by 4 bases and J by 7 bases, with 10 bases left in between. The CDR3 length is 12 residues. Here the CDR3 reads CASSVIKSGYTF. CDR3 bases: TGTGCCAGCAGTGTTATCAAGAGTGGCTACACCTTC.

The chain combines TRBV7-9 with TRBJ2-3; TRBD2 is a possible D gene (6 bases). Germline CDR1 is SEHNR and CDR2 is FQNEAQ (reference sequence). The CDR3 runs 16 residues. V lost 5 bases, J lost 4 bases, and 19 bases lay in between. CDR3 bases: TGTGCCAGCAGCCCTCCGGGAGAGGGTAGATCAGATACGCAGTATTTT. As protein: CASSPPGEGRSDTQYF.